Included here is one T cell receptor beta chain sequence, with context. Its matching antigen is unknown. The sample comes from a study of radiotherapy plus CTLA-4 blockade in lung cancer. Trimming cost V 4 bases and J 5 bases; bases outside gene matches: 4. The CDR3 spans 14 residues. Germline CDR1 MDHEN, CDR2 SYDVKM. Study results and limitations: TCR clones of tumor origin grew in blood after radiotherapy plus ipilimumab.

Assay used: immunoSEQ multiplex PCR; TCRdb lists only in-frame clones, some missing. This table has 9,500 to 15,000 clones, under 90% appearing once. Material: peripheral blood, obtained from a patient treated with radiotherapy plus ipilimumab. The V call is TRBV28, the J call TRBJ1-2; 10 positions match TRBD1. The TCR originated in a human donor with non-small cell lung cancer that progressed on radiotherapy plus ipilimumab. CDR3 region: CASSSGQGGYGYTF. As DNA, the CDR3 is TGTGCCAGCAGTTCCGGACAGGGGGGATATGGCTACACCTTC.